Listed here are 26 T cell receptor beta chains from one sample, sequenced in a study of cytomegalovirus exposure and HLA in healthy donors. It was with 60 Vbeta and 13 Jbeta primers that the PCR ran. The protocol was immunoSEQ multiplex PCR, while the TCRdb copy is restricted to in-frame clones and leaves out a portion. This table holds under 200,000 clones, around three quarters found once. Sequencing was performed on PBMCs. Receptor source: a woman younger than 45 in good health and CMV-seropositive.

The V gene is TRBV10-3, the J gene TRBJ1-1; no clear D gene. CDR1 is ENHRY and CDR2 is SYGVKD in the germline V gene. This CDR3 has 14 residues. The V gene lost 3 bases and the J gene lost 2 bases, with 10 bases spanning the gap. DNA of the CDR3: TGTGCCATCAGTGAATCCAGAATAAACACTGAAGCTTTCTTT. Translating it yields CAISESRINTEAFF.

The count of this clone is one. V gene TRBV7-2 combines with J gene TRBJ2-3; D is unclear. V was shortened by 1 base and J by 6 bases, with 5 bases between the two germline ends. Germline V gene data show CDR1 as SGHTA and CDR2 as FQGNSA. The CDR3 consists of 12 residues. The CDR3 loop is CASSLVRDTQYF. CDR3 nucleotides: TGTGCCAGCAGCTTAGTGCGGGATACGCAGTATTTT. Using reference TRBV7-2 and TRBJ2-3 for the parts outside the CDR3, the full variable domain is GAGVSQSPSNKVTEKGKDVELRCDPISGHTALYWYRQSLGQGLEFLIYFQGNSAPDKSGLPSDRFSAERTGGSVSTLTIQRTQQEDSAVYLCASSLVRDTQYFGPGTRLTVL.

The rearrangement uses TRBV27 and TRBJ1-2, with no clear D. The CDR3 runs 13 residues. The germline V and J ends were trimmed by 6 bases and 8 bases, with 16 bases remaining between them. CDR1 MNHEY and CDR2 SMNVEV come from the germline V gene (reference sequence). CDR3 amino acids: CASRGSLSDGYTF. CDR3 DNA: TGTGCCAGCAGGGGGAGTTTGTCGGACGGCTACACCTTC.

CDR3 DNA: TGTGCCAGCAGCCCGCGACTAGCGGGGACTGAGCAGTTCTTC. It yields the protein CASSPRLAGTEQFF. The V call is TRBV9, the J call TRBJ2-1; 11 bases are shared with TRBD2. Unmatched junction bases numbered 6, after V lost 4 bases and J lost 9 bases. Germline loops: CDR1 SGDLS, CDR2 YYNGEE. This CDR3 has 14 amino acids.

This sequence joins TRBV6-6 and TRBJ2-2; 10 bases fit TRBD1. The CDR3 totals 16 residues. With V trimmed by 6 bases and J by 0 bases, 4 bases remained unmatched. The germline gives CDR1 MNHNY, CDR2 SVGAGI (reference sequence). Here the CDR3 DNA reads TGTGCCAGCAGAGACGACAGGGGGCCGAACACCGGGGAGCTGTTTTTT. It specifies CASRDDRGPNTGELFF.

This chain uses TRBV5-4 with TRBJ1-6; D possibly corresponds to TRBD1 (5 bases). Between the trimmed V and J ends, which lost 0 bases and 8 bases, there was a span of 12 bases. Germline CDR1 is SGHNT and CDR2 is YYREEE (reference sequence). The CDR3 has 15 amino acids. The CDR3 region is CASSLGGGTDSPLHF. The CDR3 nucleotides read TGTGCCAGCAGCTTGGGTGGCGGGACGGATTCACCCCTCCACTTT.

This clone was found a few times. V is TRBV7-8 and J is TRBJ1-2; the match to TRBD1 covers 7 bases. The germline gives CDR1 SGHVS, CDR2 FQNEAQ. V dropped 6 bases and J dropped 6; count of bases not matched to a gene: 7. The CDR3 is 13 amino acids. CDR3 loop: CASRSDRADGYTF. In DNA, the CDR3 is TGTGCCAGCAGATCCGACAGGGCGGATGGCTACACCTTC.

A few counts support this clone. The chain employs TRBV18 and TRBJ1-3; 8 nucleotides agree with TRBD1. Germline assignment: CDR1 KGHSH and CDR2 LQKENI. V lost 3 bases, J lost 3 bases, and 10 bases stayed unmatched. The CDR3 covers 17 residues. CDR3 amino acids: CASSPIAGQGGGNTIYF. The CDR3 DNA reads as TGTGCCAGCTCACCGATAGCCGGACAGGGAGGTGGAAACACCATATATTTT.

This clone came up a few times. V usage is TRBV30 and J usage is TRBJ2-1, with TRBD1 identical over 9 bases. The ends lost 2 bases at V and 4 bases at J; junction bases unmatched: 3. This CDR3 is built from 14 residues. Germline-derived CDR1 and CDR2 are GTSNPN and SVGIG (reference sequence). DNA for the CDR3: TGTGCCTGGAGTCCGGGACAGGGATACAATGAGCAGTTCTTC. Its protein is CAWSPGQGYNEQFF.

The table lists this clone with a few counts. The chain joins TRBV18 to TRBJ1-2, with a tentative D call TRBD1 (6 bases). V was trimmed by 6 bases and J by 6 bases, leaving 14 bases between them. The CDR3 extends over 13 amino acids. CDR1 and CDR2 from the germline V gene are KGHSH and LQKENI. The CDR3 DNA reads as TGTGCCAGCTCTCTCGGACAGTTAGATGGCTACACCTTC. Its protein is CASSLGQLDGYTF.

The chain recombines TRBV4-1 with TRBJ2-1; 12 bases match TRBD2. The CDR3 has 18 residues. Germline CDR1 and CDR2: MGHRA and YSYEKL. J lost 7 bases, V lost 4 bases, and 14 bases had no gene match. CDR3 in DNA: TGCGCCAGCAGCCCTAAGGGCCTAGCGGGGGGGCCGGGGAATGAGCAGTTCTTC. Translating it yields CASSPKGLAGGPGNEQFF.

The sample holds one count of this clone. The junction does not match germline at one end; this may be a read error. The genes are TRBV7-2 and TRBJ1-2; the match to TRBD1 covers 7 bases. The CDR3 sequence is 11 residues long. Per germline, CDR1 SGHTA and CDR2 FQGNSA. The CDR3 DNA sequence: TGTGCCAGCAGCTTTGACAGGGAGAAGCATTTC. Translated: CASSFDREKHF.

This clone was observed a few times. The chain recombines TRBV4-3 with TRBJ2-3, with 12 bases aligning to TRBD2. The length of the CDR3 is 17 residues. Trimming cost V 4 bases and J 4 bases; bases outside gene matches: 9. Germline CDR1 reads LGHNA; CDR2 reads YSLEER. The CDR3 region is CASSPRESSGGADTQYF. Written as DNA, the CDR3 is TGCGCCAGCAGCCCCCGAGAGTCTAGCGGGGGGGCAGATACGCAGTATTTT.

This clone has only one observation. The genes are TRBV4-3 and TRBJ2-7; weak D call: TRBD2 (5 bases). From germline, CDR1 is LGHNA and CDR2 YSLEER. The ends were cut back, 4 bases at V and 8 bases at J, with 18 bases in the middle. The CDR3 has 14 residues. CDR3 sequence reads: CASSPGAGDRQQYF. The DNA of the CDR3 is TGCGCCAGCAGCCCAGGCGCGGGTGATAGACAGCAGTACTTC.

This sequence joins TRBV4-1 and TRBJ1-3; no reliable D call. The V end was cut by 5 bases, the J end by 8 bases, with 13 bases between. The CDR3 runs 13 residues. Germline values: CDR1 MGHRA, CDR2 YSYEKL. CDR3: CASSYGREDTIYF. CDR3 bases: TGCGCCAGCAGCTATGGAAGGGAGGACACCATATATTTT.

In its sample, this clone was seen once. This chain links TRBV27 with TRBJ2-7; no reliable D call. This CDR3 contains 13 residues. Trimming removed 0 bases at V and 3 bases at J, with 6 bases between. The germline CDR1 and CDR2 sequences are MNHEY and SMNVEV (reference sequence). CDR3 amino acids: CASSLSSNYEQYF. The DNA for the CDR3 is TGTGCCAGCAGTTTATCTAGTAACTACGAGCAGTACTTC.

This rearrangement joins TRBV5-1 to TRBJ2-3; TRBD1 matches at 10 bases. After removal of 2 bases from V and 4 bases from J, the junction contained 4 bases not matched to a gene. This CDR3 comprises 15 residues. Germline loops: CDR1 SGHRS, CDR2 YFSETQ. The CDR3 region has the DNA TGCGCCAGCAGCTTCCGGGACAGGGGTGCAGATACGCAGTATTTT. Translation gives CASSFRDRGADTQYF.

A remark on this clone: At one boundary the junction diverges from the germline segment, which might be a read error. This chain joins TRBV29-1 and TRBJ2-7, with D possibly TRBD1 on 6 matching bases. The length of the CDR3 is 11 residues. Per the germline V gene, CDR1 is SQVTM and CDR2 is ANQGSEA. In nucleotides, the CDR3 is TGCAGCGTGGAAGGACAGTACGAGCAGTACTTC. Amino acid sequence: CSVEGQYEQYF.

V gene TRBV6-5 combines with J gene TRBJ1-2; possibly TRBD1 for D (6 bases). CDR1 and CDR2 from the germline V gene are MNHEY and SVGAGI. This CDR3 region has 13 residues. Trimming took off 8 bases at V and 6 bases at J, with 16 bases between the two ends. The CDR3 coding sequence is TGTGCCAGCGGTCGTGGGGCAGGGGATGGCTACACCTTC. This codes for CASGRGAGDGYTF.

The chain combines TRBV27 with TRBJ2-1, with 14 bases identical to TRBD2. CDR3 length equals 15 residues. The V gene's germline CDR1 is MNHEY and CDR2 SMNVEV (reference sequence). V trimming: 4 bases; J trimming: 8 bases; junction bases outside the gene matches: 4. CDR3 region: CASSWGLAGVYEQFF. CDR3 in DNA: TGTGCCAGCAGTTGGGGACTAGCGGGAGTTTATGAGCAGTTCTTC.

The V call is TRBV4-3, the J call TRBJ2-1; 9 bases map to TRBD2. The ends lost 0 bases at V and 1 base at J; junction bases unmatched: 4. In germline, CDR1 is LGHNA, CDR2 YSLEER. The CDR3 is 17 residues long. The CDR3: CASSQEVLAGSYNEQFF. Here the CDR3 DNA reads TGCGCCAGCAGCCAAGAAGTCCTAGCGGGATCCTACAATGAGCAGTTCTTC.

The rearrangement uses TRBV6-5 and TRBJ1-5; perhaps TRBD1 as D (5 bases). The germline gives CDR1 MNHEY, CDR2 SVGAGI. CDR3 length: 12 amino acids. V was cut by 6 bases and J by 2 bases, with 5 bases left in between. The CDR3 spells CASRGGNQPQHF. The CDR3 nucleotides read TGTGCCAGCAGAGGGGGCAATCAGCCCCAGCATTTT.

The rearrangement uses TRBV27 and TRBJ2-7; the match to TRBD1 covers 10 bases. With V trimmed by 5 bases and J by 2 bases, 9 bases remained unmatched. The CDR3 sequence is 16 residues long. Germline V lookup: CDR1 MNHEY, CDR2 SMNVEV (reference sequence). CDR3 amino acids: CASSPMYGTGAYEQYF. The CDR3 coding sequence is TGTGCCAGCAGTCCCATGTACGGGACAGGGGCCTACGAGCAGTACTTC.

This chain links TRBV5-1 with TRBJ2-5; TRBD1 might be the D (6 bases). Germline values: CDR1 SGHRS, CDR2 YFSETQ. V dropped 5 bases and J dropped 0 bases, with 17 bases sitting between them. The CDR3 is 16 amino acids. The CDR3 DNA follows: TGCGCCAGCAGTAGGCCGTCCGGGACAAACCAAGAGACCCAGTACTTC. This codes for CASSRPSGTNQETQYF.

This chain uses TRBV5-8 with TRBJ2-1, with TRBD2 matching over 9 bases. The germline gives CDR1 SGHTS, CDR2 YDEGEE. With V trimmed by 0 bases and J by 2 bases, 3 bases remained unmatched. The CDR3 is 16 amino acids. The CDR3 is CASSLDAGGPYNEQFF. CDR3 DNA: TGTGCCAGCAGCTTGGACGCGGGAGGGCCCTACAATGAGCAGTTCTTC.

The V gene is TRBV7-6, the J gene TRBJ2-7, with TRBD1 matching over 9 bases. This CDR3 comprises 18 residues. Germline trimming cut 5 bases from V and 2 bases from J; bases unmatched to any gene: 16. The germline V gene has CDR1 SGHVS and CDR2 FNYEAQ. The CDR3 sequence: CASSASPPGTGRTYEQYF. DNA of the CDR3: TGTGCCAGCAGCGCCTCCCCTCCCGGGACAGGGAGAACCTACGAGCAGTACTTC. Full variable domain (rest looked up from reference TRBV7-6 and TRBJ2-7): GAGVSQSPRYKVTKRGQDVALRCDPISGHVSLYWYRQALGQGPEFLTYFNYEAQQDKSGLPNDRFSAERPEGSISTLTIQRTEQRDSAMYRCASSASPPGTGRTYEQYFGPGTRLTVT.